This TCR beta chain was identified in a study of PD-L1 blockade in urothelial cancer. Study as a whole: Analyses were performed on blood at 3 weeks after treatment start (the second dose) and at 6 weeks. General observations from the study: Clonality of blood TCR below the median before treatment predicted better survival.

A note on this clone: As yet, its antigen is unknown.

Only in-frame clones appear in the TCRdb table, and some are missing; sequencing was by immunoSEQ multiplex PCR. This repertoire shows around 22,000 clones, 87% found once; its top ten account for roughly 3.2%. The clonotype comes from a man aged 50-59 years with urothelial cancer. The sequencing used PBMCs, collected around atezolizumab (anti-PD-L1) treatment.

CDR3 sequence reads: CASSEAAGDPNQPQHF. The DNA of the CDR3 is TGTGCCAGCAGTGAAGCGGCAGGGGACCCCAATCAGCCCCAGCATTTT. This rearrangement joins TRBV6-1 to TRBJ1-5, with D perhaps matching TRBD1 (6 bases). V gave up 0 bases and J gave up 3 bases, with 12 bases separating them. Germline V CDR1 and CDR2: MNHNS, SASEGT. This CDR3 has 16 amino acids.